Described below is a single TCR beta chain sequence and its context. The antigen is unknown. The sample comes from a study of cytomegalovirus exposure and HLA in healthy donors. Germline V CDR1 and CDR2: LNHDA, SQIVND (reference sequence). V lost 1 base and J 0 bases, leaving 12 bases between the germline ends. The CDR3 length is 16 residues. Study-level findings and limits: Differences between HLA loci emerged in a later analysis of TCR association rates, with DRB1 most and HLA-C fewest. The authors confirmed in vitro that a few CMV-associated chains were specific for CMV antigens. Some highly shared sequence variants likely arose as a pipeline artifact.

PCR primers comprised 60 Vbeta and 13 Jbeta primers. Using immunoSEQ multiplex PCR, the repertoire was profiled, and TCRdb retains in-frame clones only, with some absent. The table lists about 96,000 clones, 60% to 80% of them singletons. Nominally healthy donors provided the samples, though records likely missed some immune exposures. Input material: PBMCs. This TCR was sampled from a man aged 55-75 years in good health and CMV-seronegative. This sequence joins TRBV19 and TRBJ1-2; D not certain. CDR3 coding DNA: TGTGCCAGTAGTATAGGAGGCGGAGGAACTAACTATGGCTACACCTTC. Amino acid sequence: CASSIGGGGTNYGYTF. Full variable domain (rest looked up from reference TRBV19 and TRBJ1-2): DGGITQSPKYLFRKEGQNVTLSCEQNLNHDAMYWYRQDPGQGLRLIYYSQIVNDFQKGDIAEGYSVSREKKESFPLTVTSAQKNPTAFYLCASSIGGGGTNYGYTFGSGTRLTVV.